This TCR beta chain emerged from a study of cytomegalovirus exposure and HLA in healthy donors. On this clone: Its cognate antigen is unknown.

General study points: Over 150 TCR beta chains were listed as cytomegalovirus-associated.

V lost 1 base to trimming and J lost 3 bases; unmatched junction nucleotides: 7. CDR3 size: 16 residues. The V gene's germline CDR1 is SGHAT and CDR2 FQNNGV. The PCR ran on 60 Vbeta and 13 Jbeta primers. Data came from immunoSEQ multiplex PCR; TCRdb stores just in-frame clones and leaves some out. The sample gives some 140,000 clones, less than 85% of which show up once; approximately 4.3% is in the top ten. The chain links TRBV11-2 to TRBJ2-5, with 8 bases aligning to TRBD2. This clonotype was obtained from a man between 18 and 35 years old in good health and CMV-seropositive. Sequencing was carried out using PBMCs. CDR3 amino acids: CASSLGLGLGEETQYF. DNA of the CDR3: TGTGCCAGCAGCTTAGGTTTGGGACTAGGAGAAGAGACCCAGTACTTC. Full variable domain (missing parts from reference TRBV11-2 and TRBJ2-5): EAGVAQSPRYKIIEKRQSVAFWCNPISGHATLYWYQQILGQGPKLLIQFQNNGVVDDSQLPKDRFSAERLKGVDSTLKIQPAKLEDSAVYLCASSLGLGLGEETQYFGPGTRLLVL.